What follows are 24 T cell receptor beta chains derived from one specimen sequenced in a study of neoadjuvant anti-PD-1 for oral cavity cancer. Repertoires were generated with immunoSEQ multiplex PCR, while TCRdb's copy carries only in-frame clones and drops some. The sample consists of some 71,000 clones, about four fifths of them appearing once. The sample consisted of PBMCs, taken before nivolumab (anti-PD-1) treatment. The origin of the receptors is a person aged 35-79 years with oral cavity squamous cell carcinoma.

The rearrangement links TRBV7-8 to TRBJ2-7; 10 nucleotides align to TRBD1. The CDR3 spans 17 residues. Looked up from germline, CDR1 is SGHVS and CDR2 is FQNEAQ. Unmatched junction bases numbered 9, after V lost 0 bases and J lost 4 bases. The CDR3 DNA reads as TGTGCCAGCAGCTTAGCCTGGGGAGACAGGGGGCAATACGAGCAGTACTTC. Protein: CASSLAWGDRGQYEQYF.

The rearrangement joins TRBV28 to TRBJ1-1; 7 nucleotides match TRBD1. The germline CDR1 and CDR2 sequences are MDHEN and SYDVKM. The CDR3 length is 14 residues. Trimming removed 2 bases from V and 5 bases from J; junction bases left unmatched: 5. This CDR3 reads CASSLKGAKTEAFF. CDR3 nucleotides: TGTGCCAGCAGTTTAAAGGGGGCGAAGACTGAAGCTTTCTTT.

The gene calls are TRBV11-2 and TRBJ1-1; D call uncertain. This CDR3 contains 16 residues. Deletions cut 2 bases from V and 0 bases from J, with 13 bases between. Germline CDR1 SGHAT, CDR2 FQNNGV. CDR3 in amino acids: CASSLRYGNMNTEAFF. Here the CDR3 DNA reads TGTGCCAGCAGCTTAAGGTATGGCAACATGAACACTGAAGCTTTCTTT.

The rearrangement uses TRBV10-1 and TRBJ1-1; 8 bases align to TRBD1. CDR3 length: 14 amino acids. Trimming cost V 6 bases and J 0 bases; bases outside gene matches: 3. The V gene's germline CDR1 is WNHNN and CDR2 SYGVQD (reference sequence). CDR3 in DNA: TGCGCCAGCAGCCCGGACAGGGTGAACACTGAAGCTTTCTTT. It encodes CASSPDRVNTEAFF.

This sequence joins TRBV5-1 and TRBJ2-5; maybe TRBD1 (6 bases). Germline V CDR1 and CDR2: SGHRS, YFSETQ. V was pared by 4 bases and J by 0 bases, with 10 bases between. The CDR3 is 14 residues long. The chain's CDR3 is CASSPGTNQETQYF. CDR3 nucleotides: TGCGCCAGCAGCCCCGGGACAAACCAAGAGACCCAGTACTTC.

The chain recombines TRBV4-1 with TRBJ2-1; D gene uncertain. The CDR3 sequence is 14 residues long. The ends were cut back, 1 base at V and 2 bases at J, with 6 bases in the middle. Germline lookup yields CDR1 MGHRA and CDR2 YSYEKL. Here the CDR3 DNA reads TGCGCCAGCAGCCAAGGTTTGACCTACAATGAGCAGTTCTTC. Its protein product is CASSQGLTYNEQFF.

The V gene is TRBV5-1, the J gene TRBJ2-2; 8 positions agree with TRBD1. The CDR3 spans 17 residues. The trim removed 7 bases at V and 1 base at J, leaving 12 bases unmatched. Germline CDR1 SGHRS, CDR2 YFSETQ. The CDR3 spells CASFGQGLMGNTGELFF. For the CDR3, the DNA is TGCGCCAGCTTCGGACAGGGTCTTATGGGGAACACCGGGGAGCTGTTTTTT.

The chain uses TRBV7-6 and TRBJ1-1, with D unresolved. CDR1 SGHVS and CDR2 FNYEAQ come from the germline V gene. This CDR3 is 14 amino acids long. V lost 0 bases and J 6 bases, leaving 11 bases between the germline ends. CDR3 loop: CASSLADKSPEAFF. DNA for the CDR3: TGTGCCAGCAGCTTAGCGGATAAGTCTCCTGAAGCTTTCTTT.

This clone was detected only once. The genes are TRBV5-1 and TRBJ1-4, with D perhaps TRBD1 (5 bases). The CDR3 sequence is 16 residues long. The germline gives CDR1 SGHRS, CDR2 YFSETQ. Trimming stripped 5 bases from V and 0 bases from J, with 14 bases between. The CDR3 DNA sequence: TGCGCCAGCAGGCGAGGGACGGTTCCAACTAATGAAAAACTGTTTTTT. Amino acid sequence: CASRRGTVPTNEKLFF.

The rearrangement links TRBV27 to TRBJ1-6, with 9 bases fitting TRBD1. CDR1 and CDR2 (germline): MNHEY, SMNVEV (reference sequence). There are 15 residues in the CDR3. J was trimmed by 10 bases and V by 7 bases; bases with no gene match: 11. The CDR3 region is CASTEYRGQGSPLHF. The CDR3 DNA reads as TGTGCCAGCACCGAATACAGGGGGCAGGGATCACCCCTCCACTTT.

This clone was counted a few times. The chain combines TRBV23-1 with TRBJ1-2; D is unclear. TRBV23-1 is an ORF for which the function is uncertain. This CDR3 is built from 17 residues. V lost 0 bases and J 1 base, leaving 15 bases between the germline ends. The CDR3 sequence: CASSQSIGMEVNYGYTF. The CDR3 DNA reads as TGCGCCAGCAGTCAATCGATCGGGATGGAAGTTAACTATGGCTACACCTTC.

The CDR3 bases are TGTGCCACCAGCAGAGGGCGGGGCACTGAAGCTTTCTTT. Encoded protein: CATSRGRGTEAFF. The V gene is TRBV15, the J gene TRBJ1-1, with unresolved D. This CDR3 comprises 13 residues. V was clipped by 1 base and J by 4 bases, with 7 bases between them. Germline CDR1 is LNHNV and CDR2 is YYDKDF (reference sequence). Combining the CDR3 with reference TRBV15 and TRBJ1-1 gives the whole variable domain DAMVIQNPRYQVTQFGKPVTLSCSQTLNHNVMYWYQQKSSQAPKLLFHYYDKDFNNEADTPDNFQSRRPNTSFCFLDIRSPGLGDTAMYLCATSRGRGTEAFFGQGTRLTVV.

This sequence joins TRBV9 and TRBJ2-1; tentatively, D is TRBD2 (5 bases). V was shortened by 3 bases and J by 6 bases, with 7 bases between the two germline ends. The CDR3 consists of 12 residues. CDR1 and CDR2 from the germline V gene are SGDLS and YYNGEE. The CDR3 DNA sequence: TGTGCCAGCAGCGCCGGGATCAATGAGCAGTTCTTC. Its protein product is CASSAGINEQFF. The full variable domain, with the rest looked up from reference TRBV9 and TRBJ2-1, is DSGVTQTPKHLITATGQRVTLRCSPRSGDLSVYWYQQSLDQGLQFLIQYYNGEERAKGNILERFSAQQFPDLHSELNLSSLELGDSALYFCASSAGINEQFFGPGTRLTVL.

V is TRBV7-2 and J is TRBJ2-1, with 8 bases matching TRBD2. CDR3 size: 15 residues. V lost 6 bases to trimming and J lost 4 bases; unmatched junction nucleotides: 8. CDR1 is SGHTA, CDR2 FQGNSA, per germline. The CDR3 region has the DNA TGTGCCAGCAGGCCAACCGGGACTAGATACAATGAGCAGTTCTTC. Translated, it gives CASRPTGTRYNEQFF.

The rearrangement joins TRBV5-1 to TRBJ1-1, with TRBD1 matching over 7 bases. V dropped 4 bases and J dropped 5; count of bases not matched to a gene: 11. The CDR3 consists of 15 residues. Germline V lookup: CDR1 SGHRS, CDR2 YFSETQ. The CDR3 spells CASSPKVQGGTEAFF. The CDR3 DNA reads TGCGCCAGCAGCCCGAAGGTCCAGGGGGGAACTGAAGCTTTCTTT.

The chain is built from TRBV5-6 and TRBJ2-3, with D unclear. The CDR3 has 15 residues. Deletions cut 0 bases from V and 3 bases from J, with 11 bases between. Germline V gene data show CDR1 as SGHDT and CDR2 as YYEEEE. Here the CDR3 reads CASSLAKLGTDTQYF. The CDR3 nucleotides read TGTGCCAGCAGCTTGGCCAAGTTGGGGACAGATACGCAGTATTTT.

The J gene is TRBJ1-1, the V gene TRBV6-5, with unresolved D. The CDR3 covers 13 residues. Germline CDR1 MNHEY, CDR2 SVGAGI. Trimming took off 6 bases at V and 2 bases at J, with 10 bases between the two ends. CDR3: CASRAPGNTEAFF. The CDR3 region has the DNA TGTGCCAGCAGGGCACCGGGCAACACTGAAGCTTTCTTT.

The chain combines TRBV4-1 with TRBJ1-5; D is possibly TRBD1 (6 bases). Trimming stripped 2 bases from V and 11 bases from J, with 19 bases between. Germline V gene sequence: CDR1 MGHRA, CDR2 YSYEKL. There are 15 residues in the CDR3. The CDR3 region has the DNA TGCGCCAGCAGCCAAATAGGGGCCATGGGGGGCTCCCAGCATTTT. This codes for CASSQIGAMGGSQHF.

This chain uses TRBV19 with TRBJ2-7; 8 bases agree with TRBD1. This CDR3 contains 15 residues. CDR1 and CDR2 (germline): LNHDA, SQIVND (reference sequence). The junction had 9 bases not matched to a gene; V was cut back by 4 bases and J by 4 bases. CDR3 bases: TGTGCCAGTAGTACCCCCGGGACAGGTGGTTACGAGCAGTACTTC. The encoded protein is CASSTPGTGGYEQYF.

The chain carries TRBV27 and TRBJ1-5; the D is unclear. The germline V gene encodes CDR1 MNHEY and CDR2 SMNVEV (reference sequence). This CDR3 is 15 amino acids long. Trimming removed 1 base at V and 0 bases at J, with 7 bases between. In DNA form, the CDR3 reads TGTGCCAGCAGTTTATTGGGAGTTAGCAATCAGCCCCAGCATTTT. Translated: CASSLLGVSNQPQHF.

The chain couples TRBV5-8 to TRBJ1-4, with D uncertain. V was shortened by 2 bases and J by 3 bases, with 11 bases between the two germline ends. In germline, CDR1 is SGHTS, CDR2 YDEGEE. This CDR3 contains 15 residues. The chain's CDR3 is CASSFGTLPNEKLFF. CDR3 in DNA: TGTGCCAGCAGCTTTGGAACTCTACCTAATGAAAAACTGTTTTTT. The entire variable domain, with the rest obtained from reference TRBV5-8 and TRBJ1-4, is as follows: EAGVTQSPTHLIKTRGQQATLRCSPISGHTSVYWYQQALGLGLQFLLWYDEGEERNRGNFPPRFSGRQFPNYSSELNVNALELEDSALYLCASSFGTLPNEKLFFGSGTQLSVL.

The gene calls are TRBV19 and TRBJ2-5; D ambiguous. Trimming removed 1 base at V and 5 bases at J, with 5 bases between. Germline-derived CDR1 and CDR2 are LNHDA and SQIVND (reference sequence). The CDR3 is made up of 12 amino acids. CDR3 in DNA: TGTGCCAGTAGTATAGCTGGGGAGACCCAGTACTTC. Translation gives CASSIAGETQYF.

The chain joins TRBV19 to TRBJ2-3; 12 positions agree with TRBD2. CDR1 and CDR2 (germline): LNHDA, SQIVND (reference sequence). This CDR3 region has 16 residues. The ends lost 5 bases at V and 2 bases at J; junction bases unmatched: 5. DNA of the CDR3: TGTGCCAGTAGTGGGCGGACTAGCGGGATCACAGATACGCAGTATTTT. Amino acids: CASSGRTSGITDTQYF.

CDR3 loop: CASSPFVADTQYF. The DNA of the CDR3 is TGTGCCAGCAGCCCCTTTGTAGCAGATACGCAGTATTTT. The rearrangement joins TRBV7-9 to TRBJ2-3; D is undetermined. Germline V gene sequence: CDR1 SEHNR, CDR2 FQNEAQ (reference sequence). The V and J ends lost 5 bases and 4 bases respectively, with 10 bases between them. This CDR3 spans 13 amino acids.